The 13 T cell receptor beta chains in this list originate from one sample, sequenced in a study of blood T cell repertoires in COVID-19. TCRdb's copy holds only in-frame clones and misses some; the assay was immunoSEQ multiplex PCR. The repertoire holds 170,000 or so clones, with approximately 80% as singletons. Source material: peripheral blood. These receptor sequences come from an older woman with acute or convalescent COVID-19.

CDR3 coding DNA: TGTGCCAGTAGTATGAGGCCGGTCAATCAGCCCCAGCATTTT. Translated: CASSMRPVNQPQHF. The V gene is TRBV19, the J gene TRBJ1-5; no reliable D call. The CDR3 totals 14 residues. Trimming shortened V by 3 bases and J by 3 bases, and 9 bases separated the two germline ends. Germline loops: CDR1 LNHDA, CDR2 SQIVND (reference sequence).

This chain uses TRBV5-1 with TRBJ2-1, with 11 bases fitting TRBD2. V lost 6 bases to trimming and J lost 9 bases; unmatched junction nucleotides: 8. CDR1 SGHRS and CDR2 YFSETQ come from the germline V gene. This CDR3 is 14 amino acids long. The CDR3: CASTSGGLGPEQFF. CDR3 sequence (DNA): TGCGCCAGCACTAGCGGGGGGCTAGGTCCTGAGCAGTTCTTC.

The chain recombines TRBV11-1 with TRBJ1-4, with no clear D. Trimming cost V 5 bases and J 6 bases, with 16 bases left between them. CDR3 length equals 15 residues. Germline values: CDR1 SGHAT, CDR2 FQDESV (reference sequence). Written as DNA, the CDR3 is TGTGCCAGCAGCCCGAGTGGGATAGCGGATGAAAAACTGTTTTTT. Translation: CASSPSGIADEKLFF.

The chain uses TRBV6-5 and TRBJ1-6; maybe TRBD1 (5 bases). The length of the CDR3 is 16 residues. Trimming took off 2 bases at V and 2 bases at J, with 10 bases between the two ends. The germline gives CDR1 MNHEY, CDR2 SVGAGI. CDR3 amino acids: CASSYVTETYNSPLHF. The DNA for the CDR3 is TGTGCCAGCAGTTACGTGACAGAAACCTATAATTCACCCCTCCACTTT.

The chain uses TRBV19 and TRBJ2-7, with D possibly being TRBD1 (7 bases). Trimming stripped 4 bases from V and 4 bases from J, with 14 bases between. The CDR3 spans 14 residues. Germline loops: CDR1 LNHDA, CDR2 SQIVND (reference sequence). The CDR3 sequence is CASSTGRGAYEQYF. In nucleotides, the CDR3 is TGTGCCAGTAGTACGGGCAGGGGGGCATACGAGCAGTACTTC.

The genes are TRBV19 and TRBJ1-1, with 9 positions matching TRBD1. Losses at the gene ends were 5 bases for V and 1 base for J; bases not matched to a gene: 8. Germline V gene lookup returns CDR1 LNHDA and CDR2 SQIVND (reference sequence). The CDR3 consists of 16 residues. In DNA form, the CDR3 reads TGTGCCAGTAGTTCTGGACAGGGGTATGCGAACACTGAAGCTTTCTTT. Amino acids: CASSSGQGYANTEAFF.

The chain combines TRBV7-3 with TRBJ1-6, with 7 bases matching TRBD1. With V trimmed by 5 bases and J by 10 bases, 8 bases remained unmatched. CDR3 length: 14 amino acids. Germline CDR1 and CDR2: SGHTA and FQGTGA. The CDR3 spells CASSLGQDGSPLHF. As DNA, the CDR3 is TGTGCCAGCAGCCTCGGACAGGACGGCTCACCCCTCCACTTT.

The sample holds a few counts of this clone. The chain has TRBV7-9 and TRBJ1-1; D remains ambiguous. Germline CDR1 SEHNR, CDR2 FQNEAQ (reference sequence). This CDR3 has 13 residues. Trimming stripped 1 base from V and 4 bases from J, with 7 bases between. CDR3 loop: CASSLGSLTEAFF. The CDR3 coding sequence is TGTGCCAGCAGCTTAGGGAGCCTCACTGAAGCTTTCTTT.

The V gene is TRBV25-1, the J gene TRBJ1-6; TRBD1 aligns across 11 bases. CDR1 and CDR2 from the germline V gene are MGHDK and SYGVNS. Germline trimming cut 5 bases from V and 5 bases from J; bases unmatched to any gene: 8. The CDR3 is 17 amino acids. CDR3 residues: CASSKGQGAGNNSPLHF. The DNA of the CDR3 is TGTGCCAGCAGTAAAGGACAGGGGGCAGGGAATAATTCACCCCTCCACTTT.

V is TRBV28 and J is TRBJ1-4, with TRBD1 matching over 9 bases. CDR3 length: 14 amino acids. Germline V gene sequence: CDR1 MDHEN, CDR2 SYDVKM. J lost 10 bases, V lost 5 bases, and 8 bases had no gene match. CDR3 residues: CASSLPGQGLKLFF. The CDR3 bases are TGTGCCAGCAGTCTACCGGGACAGGGTTTAAAACTGTTTTTT.

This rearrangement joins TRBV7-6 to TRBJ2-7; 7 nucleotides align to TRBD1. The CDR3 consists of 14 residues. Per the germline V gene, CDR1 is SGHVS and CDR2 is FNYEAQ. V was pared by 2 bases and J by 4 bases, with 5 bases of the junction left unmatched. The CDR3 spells CASSLRDRLYEQYF. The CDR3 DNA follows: TGTGCCAGCAGCTTAAGGGACAGATTATACGAGCAGTACTTC.

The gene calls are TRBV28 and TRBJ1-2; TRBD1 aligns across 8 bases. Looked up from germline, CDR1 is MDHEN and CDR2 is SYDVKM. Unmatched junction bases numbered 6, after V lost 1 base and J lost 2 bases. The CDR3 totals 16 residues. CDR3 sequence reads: CASSLLGRGPNYGYTF. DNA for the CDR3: TGTGCCAGCAGTTTATTAGGCAGGGGGCCCAACTATGGCTACACCTTC.

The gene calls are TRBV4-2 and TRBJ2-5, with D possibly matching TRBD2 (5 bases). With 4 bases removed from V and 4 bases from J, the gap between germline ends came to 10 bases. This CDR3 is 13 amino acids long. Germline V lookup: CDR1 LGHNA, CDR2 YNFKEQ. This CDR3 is CASSPTAGETQYF. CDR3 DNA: TGTGCCAGCAGCCCCACCGCGGGAGAGACCCAGTACTTC.